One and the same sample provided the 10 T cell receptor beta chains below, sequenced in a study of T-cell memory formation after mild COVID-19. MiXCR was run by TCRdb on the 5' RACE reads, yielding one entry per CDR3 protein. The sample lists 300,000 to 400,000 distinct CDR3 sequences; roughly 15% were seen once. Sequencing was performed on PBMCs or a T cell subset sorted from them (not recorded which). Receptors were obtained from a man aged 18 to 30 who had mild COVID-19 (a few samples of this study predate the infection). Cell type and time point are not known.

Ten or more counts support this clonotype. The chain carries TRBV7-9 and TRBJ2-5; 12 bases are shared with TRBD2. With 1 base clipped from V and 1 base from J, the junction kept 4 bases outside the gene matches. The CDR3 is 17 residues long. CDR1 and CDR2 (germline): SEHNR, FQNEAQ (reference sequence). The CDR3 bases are TGTGCCAGCAGCTTAGTTGGGGGACTAGCGGGCCAAGAGACCCAGTACTTC. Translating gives CASSLVGGLAGQETQYF. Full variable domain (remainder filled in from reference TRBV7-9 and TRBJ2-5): DTGVSQNPRHKITKRGQNVTFRCDPISEHNRLYWYRQTLGQGPEFLTYFQNEAQLEKSRLLSDRFSAERPKGSFSTLEIQRTEQGDSAMYLCASSLVGGLAGQETQYFGPGTRLLVL.

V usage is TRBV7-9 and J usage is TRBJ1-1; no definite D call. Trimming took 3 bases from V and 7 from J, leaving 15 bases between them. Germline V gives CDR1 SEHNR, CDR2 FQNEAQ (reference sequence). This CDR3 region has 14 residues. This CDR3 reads CASSFDSSQDEAFF. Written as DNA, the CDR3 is TGTGCCAGCAGCTTTGATTCTAGTCAGGATGAAGCTTTCTTT. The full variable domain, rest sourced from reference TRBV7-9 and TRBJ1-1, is DTGVSQNPRHKITKRGQNVTFRCDPISEHNRLYWYRQTLGQGPEFLTYFQNEAQLEKSRLLSDRFSAERPKGSFSTLEIQRTEQGDSAMYLCASSFDSSQDEAFFGQGTRLTVV.

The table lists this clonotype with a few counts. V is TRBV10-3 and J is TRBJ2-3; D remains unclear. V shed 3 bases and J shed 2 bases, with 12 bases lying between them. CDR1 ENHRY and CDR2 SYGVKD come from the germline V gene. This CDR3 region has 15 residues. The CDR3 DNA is TGTGCCATCAGTGATGTGGGGAACCTCACAGATACGCAGTATTTT. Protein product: CAISDVGNLTDTQYF.

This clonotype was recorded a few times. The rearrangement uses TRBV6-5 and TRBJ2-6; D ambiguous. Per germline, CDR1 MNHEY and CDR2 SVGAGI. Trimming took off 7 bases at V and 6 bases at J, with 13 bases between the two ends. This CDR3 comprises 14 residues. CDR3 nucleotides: TGTGCCAGCAAGGGAAGGGTTTCGGCCAACGTCCTGACTTTC. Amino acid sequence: CASKGRVSANVLTF.

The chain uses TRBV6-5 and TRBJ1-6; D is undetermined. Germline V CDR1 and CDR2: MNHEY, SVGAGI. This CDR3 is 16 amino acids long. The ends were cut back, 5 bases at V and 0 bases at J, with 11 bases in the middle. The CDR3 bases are TGTGCCAGCAGTAAACCGCGGAGCTCCTATAATTCACCCCTCCACTTT. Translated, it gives CASSKPRSSYNSPLHF.

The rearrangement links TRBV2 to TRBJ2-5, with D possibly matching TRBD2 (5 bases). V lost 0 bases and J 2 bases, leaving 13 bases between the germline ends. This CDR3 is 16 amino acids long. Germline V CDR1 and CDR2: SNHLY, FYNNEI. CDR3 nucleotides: TGTGCCAGCAGTGAAGCCCCCCCGGGGTGGCAAGAGACCCAGTACTTC. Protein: CASSEAPPGWQETQYF.

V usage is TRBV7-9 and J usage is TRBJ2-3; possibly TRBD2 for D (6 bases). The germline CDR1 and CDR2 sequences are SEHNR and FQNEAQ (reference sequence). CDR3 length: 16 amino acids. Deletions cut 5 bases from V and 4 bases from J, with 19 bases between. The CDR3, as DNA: TGTGCCAGCAGCGCCCGTGCTGGAGGGTCTCCAGATACGCAGTATTTT. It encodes CASSARAGGSPDTQYF.

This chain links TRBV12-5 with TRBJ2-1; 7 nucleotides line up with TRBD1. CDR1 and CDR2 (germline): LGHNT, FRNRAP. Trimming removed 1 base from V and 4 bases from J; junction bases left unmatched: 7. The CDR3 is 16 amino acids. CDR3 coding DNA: TGTGCTAGTGGTTTGGGACCGGGACAGCGATACAATGAGCAGTTCTTC. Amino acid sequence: CASGLGPGQRYNEQFF.

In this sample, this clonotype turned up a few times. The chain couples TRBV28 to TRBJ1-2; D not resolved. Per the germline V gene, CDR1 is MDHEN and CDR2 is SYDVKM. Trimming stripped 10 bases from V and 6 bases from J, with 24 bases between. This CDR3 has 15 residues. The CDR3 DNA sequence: TGTGCCACCGACGTAAAAGGCGCGGGCGGTCATGGCTACACCTTC. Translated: CATDVKGAGGHGYTF.

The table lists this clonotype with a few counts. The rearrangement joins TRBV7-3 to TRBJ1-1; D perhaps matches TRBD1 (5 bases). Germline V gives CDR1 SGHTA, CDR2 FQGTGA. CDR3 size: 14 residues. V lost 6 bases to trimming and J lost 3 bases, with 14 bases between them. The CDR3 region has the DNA TGTGCCAGCAGTTCAGAGGGACGGCACACTGAAGCTTTCTTT. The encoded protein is CASSSEGRHTEAFF.